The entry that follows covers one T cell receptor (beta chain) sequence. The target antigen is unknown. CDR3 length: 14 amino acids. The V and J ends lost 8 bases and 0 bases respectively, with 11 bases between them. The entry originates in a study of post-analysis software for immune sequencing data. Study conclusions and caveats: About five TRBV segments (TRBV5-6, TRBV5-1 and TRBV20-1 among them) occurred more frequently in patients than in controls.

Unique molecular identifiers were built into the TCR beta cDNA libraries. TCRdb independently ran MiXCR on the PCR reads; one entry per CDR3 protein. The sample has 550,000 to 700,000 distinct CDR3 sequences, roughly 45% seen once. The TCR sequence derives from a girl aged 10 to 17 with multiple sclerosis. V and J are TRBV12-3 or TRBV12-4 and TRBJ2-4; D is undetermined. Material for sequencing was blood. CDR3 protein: CASGLQLAKNIQYF. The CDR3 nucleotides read TGTGCCAGCGGATTACAGCTAGCCAAAAACATTCAGTACTTC.